The sequence of this T cell receptor (beta chain) was determined in a study of glioma-infiltrating T cells after dendritic cell vaccination. The table came from immunoSEQ multiplex PCR; TCRdb's copy has only in-frame clones and leaves some out. The sample includes 65,000 or so clones, 86% of them seen just once. The CDR3 runs 16 residues. The germline gives CDR1 SGHTA, CDR2 FQGNSA. V was pared by 2 bases and J by 3 bases, with 16 bases between. The time point: after dendritic cell vaccination, including at tumor progression/relapse. Selection required adequate fresh-frozen tumor tissue plus more than two years' survival data.

This sequence originates from a human donor with glioblastoma. The rearrangement joins TRBV7-2 to TRBJ1-2, with a weak D call TRBD1 (6 bases). Here the sequenced sample was blood, taken after dendritic cell vaccination. The CDR3: CASSLLGGRGDYGYTF. CDR3 nucleotides: TGTGCCAGCAGCTTATTGGGGGGGCGTGGGGACTATGGCTACACCTTC.